The entry that follows covers one T cell receptor (beta chain) sequence. Its specificity is not known. This entry comes from a study of graft-versus-host responses after intestinal transplantation. Study-level information: All recipients got anti-thymocyte globulin induction, then tacrolimus and steroids for approximately three years.

The CDR3 is 13 residues long. Germline CDR1 reads SGHRS; CDR2 reads YFSETQ. Deletions cut 3 bases from V and 7 bases from J, with 11 bases between. Clones were read by immunoSEQ multiplex PCR, and TCRdb kept only the in-frame ones, dropping some. The sample shows just over 95,000 clones, roughly 92% of them seen only once. Regarding the study as a whole: There was an association between peak levels of circulating GvH clones and early post-transplant HvG declines.

The source material was unstimulated CD4+ T cells sorted from spleen or lymph node cells, sampled before intestinal transplant. This clonotype was sampled from a human donor who received an intestinal transplant. The chain links TRBV5-1 to TRBJ2-1; TRBD1 might be the D (7 bases). Written as DNA, the CDR3 is TGCGCCAGCAGCTGGAGGGGGCTGAATGAGCAGTTCTTC. Its protein is CASSWRGLNEQFF.